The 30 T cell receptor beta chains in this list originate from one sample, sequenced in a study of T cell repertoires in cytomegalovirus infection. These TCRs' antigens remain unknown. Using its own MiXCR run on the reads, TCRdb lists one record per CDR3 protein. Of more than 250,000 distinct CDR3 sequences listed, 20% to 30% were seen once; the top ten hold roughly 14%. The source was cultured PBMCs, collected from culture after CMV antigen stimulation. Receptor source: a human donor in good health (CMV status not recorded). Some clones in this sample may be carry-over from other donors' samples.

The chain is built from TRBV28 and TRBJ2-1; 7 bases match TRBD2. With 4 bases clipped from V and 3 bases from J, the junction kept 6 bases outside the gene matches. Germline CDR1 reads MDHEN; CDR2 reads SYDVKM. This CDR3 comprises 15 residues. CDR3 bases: TGTGCCAGCAGTTCGACAGCGGGAAACTACAATGAGCAGTTCTTC. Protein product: CASSSTAGNYNEQFF.

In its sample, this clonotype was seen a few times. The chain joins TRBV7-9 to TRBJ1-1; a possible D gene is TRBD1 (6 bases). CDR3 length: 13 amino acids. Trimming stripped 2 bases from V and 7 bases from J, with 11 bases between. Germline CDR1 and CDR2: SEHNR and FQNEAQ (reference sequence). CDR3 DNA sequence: TGTGCCAGCAGCTTACATGTGACAGGTGAAGCTTTCTTT. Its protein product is CASSLHVTGEAFF.

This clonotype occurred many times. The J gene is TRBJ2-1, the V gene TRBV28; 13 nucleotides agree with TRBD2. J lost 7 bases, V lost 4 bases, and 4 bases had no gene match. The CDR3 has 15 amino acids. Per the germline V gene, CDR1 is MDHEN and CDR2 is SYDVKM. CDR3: CASSSLAGGMNEQFF. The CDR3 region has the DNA TGTGCCAGCAGTTCACTAGCGGGAGGGATGAATGAGCAGTTCTTC.

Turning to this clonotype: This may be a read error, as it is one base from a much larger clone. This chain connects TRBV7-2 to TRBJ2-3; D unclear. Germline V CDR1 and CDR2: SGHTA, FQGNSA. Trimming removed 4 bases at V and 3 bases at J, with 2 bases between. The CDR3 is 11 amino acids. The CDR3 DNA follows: TGTGCCAGCAGCTGGACAGATACGCAGTATTTT. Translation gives CASSWTDTQYF.

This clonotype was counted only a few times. In nucleotides, the CDR3 is TGCGCCAGCAGCCAAGTTCTTCGGCGACCTACACGGACTGGAAACACCATATATTTT. Translated: CASSQVLRRPTRTGNTIYF. The chain couples TRBV4-1 to TRBJ1-3; no firm D call. Germline V CDR1 and CDR2: MGHRA, YSYEKL. The CDR3 runs to 19 residues. With 1 base removed from V and 2 bases from J, the gap between germline ends came to 21 bases.

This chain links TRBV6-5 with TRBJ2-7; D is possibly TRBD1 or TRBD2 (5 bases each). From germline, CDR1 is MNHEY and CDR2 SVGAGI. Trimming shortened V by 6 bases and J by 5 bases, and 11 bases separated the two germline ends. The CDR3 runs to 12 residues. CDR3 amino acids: CASSRGVHEQYF. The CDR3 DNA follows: TGTGCCAGCAGCCGAGGGGTTCACGAGCAGTACTTC.

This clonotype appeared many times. The DNA for the CDR3 is TGTGCCAGCAGCTTAGATCAGGGCCGTCAGCCCCAGCATTTT. It codes for CASSLDQGRQPQHF. The gene calls are TRBV7-2 and TRBJ1-5; perhaps TRBD1 as D (5 bases). Trimming removed 1 base at V and 6 bases at J, with 10 bases between. Germline V lookup: CDR1 SGHTA, CDR2 FQGNSA. The CDR3 spans 14 residues.

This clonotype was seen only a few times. As DNA, the CDR3 is TGCGCCAGCAGAGAACCGGGACTAGCGGGAGTCAAAGATACGCAGTATTTT. Translated: CASREPGLAGVKDTQYF. The chain carries TRBV4-1 and TRBJ2-3; TRBD2 aligns across 14 bases. From germline, CDR1 is MGHRA and CDR2 YSYEKL. This CDR3 has 17 residues. Unmatched junction bases numbered 10, after V lost 6 bases and J lost 5 bases.

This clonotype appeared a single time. The CDR3 reads CASSVRLAGELLGPGELFF. The CDR3 DNA reads TGTGCCAGCAGCGTACGACTAGCGGGAGAGTTGTTGGGGCCCGGGGAGCTGTTTTTT. This chain connects TRBV9 to TRBJ2-2, with TRBD2 identical over 12 bases. From germline, CDR1 is SGDLS and CDR2 YYNGEE. Trimming removed 1 base from V and 6 bases from J; junction bases left unmatched: 13. The CDR3 spans 19 residues. Drawing the rest from reference TRBV9 and TRBJ2-2, the complete variable domain is DSGVTQTPKHLITATGQRVTLRCSPRSGDLSVYWYQQSLDQGLQFLIQYYNGEERAKGNILERFSAQQFPDLHSELNLSSLELGDSALYFCASSVRLAGELLGPGELFFGEGSRLTVL.

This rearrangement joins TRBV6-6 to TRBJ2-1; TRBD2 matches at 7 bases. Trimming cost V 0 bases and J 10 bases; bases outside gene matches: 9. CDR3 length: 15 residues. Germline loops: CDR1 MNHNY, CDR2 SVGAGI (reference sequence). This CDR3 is CASSYSPGLKPEQFF. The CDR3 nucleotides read TGTGCCAGCAGTTACTCGCCGGGACTAAAGCCGGAGCAGTTCTTC.

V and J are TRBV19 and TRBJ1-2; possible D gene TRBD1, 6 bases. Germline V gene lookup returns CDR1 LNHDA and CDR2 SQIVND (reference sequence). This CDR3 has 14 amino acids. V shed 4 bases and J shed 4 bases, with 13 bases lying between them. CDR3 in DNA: TGTGCCAGTAGTACAGAACAGGGAATCTATGGCTACACCTTC. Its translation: CASSTEQGIYGYTF. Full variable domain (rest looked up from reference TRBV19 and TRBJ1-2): DGGITQSPKYLFRKEGQNVTLSCEQNLNHDAMYWYRQDPGQGLRLIYYSQIVNDFQKGDIAEGYSVSREKKESFPLTVTSAQKNPTAFYLCASSTEQGIYGYTFGSGTRLTVV.

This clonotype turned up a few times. Here the CDR3 DNA reads TGTGCCAGCAGCACCGATTGGGTAGCGGGAGTGGAGACCCAGTACTTC. It codes for CASSTDWVAGVETQYF. The chain carries TRBV7-7 and TRBJ2-5; TRBD2 aligns across 9 bases. Germline CDR1 and CDR2: SSHAT and FNYEAQ (reference sequence). This CDR3 spans 16 amino acids. V lost 5 bases to trimming and J lost 5 bases; unmatched junction nucleotides: 12.

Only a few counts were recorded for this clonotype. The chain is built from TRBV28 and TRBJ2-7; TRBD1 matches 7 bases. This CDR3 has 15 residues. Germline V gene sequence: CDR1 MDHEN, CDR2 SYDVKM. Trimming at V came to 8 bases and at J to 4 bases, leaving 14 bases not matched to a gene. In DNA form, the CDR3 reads TGTGCCAGCCTTACCGCCGGGACAGAGAGGTACGAGCAGTACTTC. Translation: CASLTAGTERYEQYF.

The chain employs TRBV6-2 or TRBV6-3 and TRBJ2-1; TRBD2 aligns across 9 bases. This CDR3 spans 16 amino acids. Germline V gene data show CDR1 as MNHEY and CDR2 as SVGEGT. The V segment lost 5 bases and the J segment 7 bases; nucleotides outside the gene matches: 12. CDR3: CASSPRGLALRNEQFF. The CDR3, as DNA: TGTGCCAGCAGTCCCAGGGGACTAGCATTAAGGAATGAGCAGTTCTTC.

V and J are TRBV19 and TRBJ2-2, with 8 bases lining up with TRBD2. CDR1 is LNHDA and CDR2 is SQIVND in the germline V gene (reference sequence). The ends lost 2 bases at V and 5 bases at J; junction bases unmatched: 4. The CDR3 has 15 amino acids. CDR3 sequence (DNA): TGTGCCAGTAGTATATACGGGAGGGCGACCGGGGAGCTGTTTTTT. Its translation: CASSIYGRATGELFF.

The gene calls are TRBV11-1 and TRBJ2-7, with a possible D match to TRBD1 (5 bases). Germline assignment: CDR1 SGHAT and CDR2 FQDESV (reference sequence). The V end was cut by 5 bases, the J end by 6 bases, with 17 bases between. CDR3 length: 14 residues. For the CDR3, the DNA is TGTGCCAGCAGCGCGGAGCCAGGGTTGGGCGAGCAGTACTTC. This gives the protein CASSAEPGLGEQYF.

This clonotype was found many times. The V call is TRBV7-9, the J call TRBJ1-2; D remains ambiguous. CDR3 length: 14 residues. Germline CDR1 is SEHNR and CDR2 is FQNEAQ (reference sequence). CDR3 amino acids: CVSDSVGGGNGYTF. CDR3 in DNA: TGTGTCTCCGATAGCGTAGGCGGAGGGAACGGCTACACCTTC. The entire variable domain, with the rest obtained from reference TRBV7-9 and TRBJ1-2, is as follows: DTGVSQNPRHKITKRGQNVTFRCDPISEHNRLYWYRQTLGQGPEFLTYFQNEAQLEKSRLLSDRFSAERPKGSFSTLEIQRTEQGDSAMYLCVSDSVGGGNGYTFGSGTRLTVV.

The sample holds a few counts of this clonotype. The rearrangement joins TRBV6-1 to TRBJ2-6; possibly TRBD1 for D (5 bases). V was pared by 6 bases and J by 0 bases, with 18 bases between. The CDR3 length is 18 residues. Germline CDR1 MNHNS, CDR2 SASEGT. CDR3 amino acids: CASRSVAGLSSGANVLTF. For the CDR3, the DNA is TGTGCCAGCAGGAGTGTGGCAGGGTTGTCCTCTGGGGCCAACGTCCTGACTTTC.

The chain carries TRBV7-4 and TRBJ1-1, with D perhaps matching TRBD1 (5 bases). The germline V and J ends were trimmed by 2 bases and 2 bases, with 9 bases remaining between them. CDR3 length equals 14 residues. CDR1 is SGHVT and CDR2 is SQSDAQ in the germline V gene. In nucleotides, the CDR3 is TGTGCCAGCAGCTTACCAACAGGAAACACTGAAGCTTTCTTT. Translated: CASSLPTGNTEAFF.

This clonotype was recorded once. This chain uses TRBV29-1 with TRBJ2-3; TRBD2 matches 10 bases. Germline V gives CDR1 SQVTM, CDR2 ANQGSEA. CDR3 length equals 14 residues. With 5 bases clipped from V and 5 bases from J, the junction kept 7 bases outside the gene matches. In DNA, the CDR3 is TGCAGCGTTCGCCTAGCGGGAGCAGGAGATACGCAGTATTTT. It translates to CSVRLAGAGDTQYF.

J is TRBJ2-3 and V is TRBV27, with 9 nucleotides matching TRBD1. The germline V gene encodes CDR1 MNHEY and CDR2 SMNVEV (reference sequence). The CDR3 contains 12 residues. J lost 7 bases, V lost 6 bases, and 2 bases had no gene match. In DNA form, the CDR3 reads TGTGCCAGCAGACAGGGGGCCTATACGCAGTATTTT. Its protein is CASRQGAYTQYF.

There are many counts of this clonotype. CDR3 sequence (DNA): TGTGCCAGCAGCTTAGGGGCGGGAATGAACACTGAAGCTTTCTTT. Translating it yields CASSLGAGMNTEAFF. This rearrangement joins TRBV7-2 to TRBJ1-1; no clear D. V lost 1 base to trimming and J lost 0 bases, with 9 bases between them. Germline CDR1 is SGHTA and CDR2 is FQGNSA. The CDR3 consists of 15 residues.

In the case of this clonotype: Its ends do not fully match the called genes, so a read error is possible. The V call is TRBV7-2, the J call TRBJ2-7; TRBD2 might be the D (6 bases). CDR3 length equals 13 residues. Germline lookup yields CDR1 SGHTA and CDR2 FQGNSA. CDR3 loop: CASSLGFGGRRIF. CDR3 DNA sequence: TGTGCCAGCAGCTTAGGTTTCGGGGGACGGAGGATCTTC.

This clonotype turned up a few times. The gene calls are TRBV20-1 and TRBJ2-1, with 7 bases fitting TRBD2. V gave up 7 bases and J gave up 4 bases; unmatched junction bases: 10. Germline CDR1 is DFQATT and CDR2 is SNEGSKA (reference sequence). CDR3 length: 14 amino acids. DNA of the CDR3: TGCAGTGTCCAGGGCGGGAGAGGGTACAATGAGCAGTTCTTC. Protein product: CSVQGGRGYNEQFF.

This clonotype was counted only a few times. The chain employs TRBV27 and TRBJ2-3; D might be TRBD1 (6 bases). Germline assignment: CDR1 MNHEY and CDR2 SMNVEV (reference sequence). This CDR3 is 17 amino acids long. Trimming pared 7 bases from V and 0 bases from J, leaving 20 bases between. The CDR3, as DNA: TGTGCCAGCACCTCTGGGACACTTTACTCTAGCACAGATACGCAGTATTTT. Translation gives CASTSGTLYSSTDTQYF.

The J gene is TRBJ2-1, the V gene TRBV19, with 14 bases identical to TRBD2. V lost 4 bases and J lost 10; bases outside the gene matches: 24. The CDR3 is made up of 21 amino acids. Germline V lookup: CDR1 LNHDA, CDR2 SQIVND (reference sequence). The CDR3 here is CASSTPLSGLAGVGDGEEQFF. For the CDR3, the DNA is TGTGCCAGTAGTACTCCTTTGTCGGGACTAGCGGGAGTAGGTGATGGAGAGGAGCAGTTCTTC.

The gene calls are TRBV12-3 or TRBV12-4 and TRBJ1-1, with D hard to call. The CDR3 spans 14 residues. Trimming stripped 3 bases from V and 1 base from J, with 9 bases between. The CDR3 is CASSLMGWNTEAFF. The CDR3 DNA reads TGTGCCAGCAGTTTGATGGGATGGAACACTGAAGCTTTCTTT.

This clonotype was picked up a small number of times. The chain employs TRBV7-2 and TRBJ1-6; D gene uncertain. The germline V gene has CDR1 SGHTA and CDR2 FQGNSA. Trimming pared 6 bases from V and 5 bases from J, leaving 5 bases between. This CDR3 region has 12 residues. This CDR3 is CASRVNNSPLHF. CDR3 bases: TGTGCCAGCAGAGTTAATAATTCACCCCTCCACTTT. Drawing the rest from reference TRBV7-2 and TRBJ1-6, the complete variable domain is GAGVSQSPSNKVTEKGKDVELRCDPISGHTALYWYRQSLGQGLEFLIYFQGNSAPDKSGLPSDRFSAERTGGSVSTLTIQRTQQEDSAVYLCASRVNNSPLHFGNGTRLTVT.

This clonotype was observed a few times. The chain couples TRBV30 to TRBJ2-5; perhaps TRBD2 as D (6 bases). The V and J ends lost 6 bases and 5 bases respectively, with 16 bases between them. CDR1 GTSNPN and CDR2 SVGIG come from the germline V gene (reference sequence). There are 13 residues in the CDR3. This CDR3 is CACTQPGGETQYF. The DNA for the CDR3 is TGTGCCTGCACCCAACCAGGAGGGGAGACCCAGTACTTC.

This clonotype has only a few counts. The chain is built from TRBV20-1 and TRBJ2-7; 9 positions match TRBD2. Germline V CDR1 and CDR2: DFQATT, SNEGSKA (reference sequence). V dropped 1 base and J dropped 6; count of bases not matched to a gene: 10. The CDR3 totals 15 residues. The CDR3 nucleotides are TGCAGTGCTAGAGTTGAGGCGGGAGGGCGGCGCGAGCAGTACTTC. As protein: CSARVEAGGRREQYF.